This T cell receptor (beta chain) was recovered during a study of blood T cells in healthy people across ages. Primed by a sample-barcoded 5' primer and a J-beta primer mix, a second PCR proceeded for roughly 7 to 12 cycles. TCRdb fed the 5' RACE reads into MiXCR, producing one record per CDR3 protein. The data hold roughly 1.4 million distinct CDR3 sequences, with approximately 59% observed a single time. This CDR3 comprises 13 residues. Trimming took 6 bases from V and 5 from J, leaving 14 bases between them. Per the germline V gene, CDR1 is DFQATT and CDR2 is SNEGSKA (reference sequence). Per sample, extraction of total RNA gave at least 5 micrograms in every case. The count of this clonotype is one.

The rearrangement links TRBV20-1 to TRBJ2-1; D assignment may be TRBD1 or TRBD2 (6 bases each). The sample comprised blood. The clonotype was recovered from a man between 18 and 29 years old in good health. The CDR3 DNA is TGCAGTGCCCGGGGGCGGGCGGACAATGAGCAGTTCTTC. This encodes CSARGRADNEQFF.